What follows are 20 T cell receptor beta chains derived from one specimen sequenced in a study of OX40 agonist ivuxolimab in advanced cancers. Sequencing used immunoSEQ multiplex PCR; TCRdb keeps in-frame clones, though not all of them. The repertoire holds roughly 50,000 clones, with over 80% as singletons. Sequenced here: CD4+ or CD8+ T cells sorted from blood, sampled in a trial of the OX40 agonist ivuxolimab. These receptors were taken from an adult with an advanced solid tumor such as melanoma, head and neck, liver or kidney cancer.

V is TRBV7-9 and J is TRBJ1-1; the D gene is possibly TRBD1 (6 bases). Germline CDR1 reads SEHNR; CDR2 reads FQNEAQ (reference sequence). V dropped 4 bases and J dropped 5 bases, with 14 bases sitting between them. The CDR3 runs to 14 residues. This chain's CDR3 is CASSSGQFGTEAFF. The CDR3 region has the DNA TGTGCCAGCAGCTCTGGACAGTTCGGGACTGAAGCTTTCTTT.

The rearrangement joins TRBV5-1 to TRBJ2-5; no firm D call. V was pared by 4 bases and J by 1 base, with 5 bases between. CDR1 and CDR2 (germline): SGHRS, YFSETQ. CDR3 length equals 12 residues. The CDR3 DNA follows: TGCGCCAGCAGCCTTCTCCAAGAGACCCAGTACTTC. Translating gives CASSLLQETQYF. Filled out from reference TRBV5-1 and TRBJ2-5, the complete variable domain reads KAGVTQTPRYLIKTRGQQVTLSCSPISGHRSVSWYQQTPGQGLQFLFEYFSETQRNKGNFPGRFSGRQFSNSRSEMNVSTLELGDSALYLCASSLLQETQYFGPGTRLLVL.

This clone has a single count. This chain joins TRBV20-1 and TRBJ2-5; D remains unclear. Trimming took off 6 bases at V and 5 bases at J, with 10 bases between the two ends. Germline values: CDR1 DFQATT, CDR2 SNEGSKA (reference sequence). This CDR3 region has 11 residues. CDR3 region: CSAGDRETQYF. DNA for the CDR3: TGCAGTGCGGGTGATCGGGAGACCCAGTACTTC.

This sequence joins TRBV2 and TRBJ2-2; D tentatively fits TRBD1 or TRBD2 (5 bases each). CDR3 size: 13 residues. Germline assignment: CDR1 SNHLY and CDR2 FYNNEI. Here the CDR3 DNA reads TGTGCATCGGGACGGTCGAACACCGGGGAGCTGTTTTTT. The encoded protein is CASGRSNTGELFF.

Comment on this clone: At one end, the junction sequence differs from germline, possibly due to a read error. The J gene is TRBJ2-3, the V gene TRBV18, with D possibly TRBD2 on 6 matching bases. This CDR3 has 14 amino acids. Germline values: CDR1 KGHSH, CDR2 LQKENI. For the CDR3, the DNA is TGTGCCGGCTCAGGAGGGGCTAGCACAGATACGCAGTATTTT. It encodes CAGSGGASTDTQYF.

The chain couples TRBV19 to TRBJ2-5; either TRBD1 or TRBD2 may fit D (6 bases each). The V end was cut by 1 base, the J end by 1 base, with 13 bases between. Germline CDR1 LNHDA, CDR2 SQIVND (reference sequence). This CDR3 has 16 amino acids. The CDR3 DNA reads as TGTGCCAGTAGTATAGTAGGAGGGGGATCCCAAGAGACCCAGTACTTC. Residues: CASSIVGGGSQETQYF.

This rearrangement joins TRBV28 to TRBJ2-3; TRBD2 matches at 7 bases. V lost 7 bases and J lost 4; bases outside the gene matches: 14. The CDR3 covers 16 residues. Germline assignment: CDR1 MDHEN and CDR2 SYDVKM. In DNA, the CDR3 is TGTGCCAGCACCGAGTTTAGCGGGTACCTGCCAGATACGCAGTATTTT. It specifies CASTEFSGYLPDTQYF.

The V gene is TRBV6-5, the J gene TRBJ2-1; 7 positions agree with TRBD2. V lost 6 bases, J lost 7 bases, and 9 bases stayed unmatched. Germline V gene sequence: CDR1 MNHEY, CDR2 SVGAGI. CDR3 length equals 14 residues. CDR3 nucleotides: TGTGCCAGCAGCTTTTTCGGGAGGCTAAATGAGCAGTTCTTC. Residues: CASSFFGRLNEQFF.

The rearrangement links TRBV5-5 to TRBJ1-1, with a possible D match to TRBD1 (5 bases). CDR1 is SGHKS, CDR2 YYEKEE, per germline (reference sequence). The CDR3 has 18 residues. V lost 6 bases and J 5 bases, leaving 29 bases between the germline ends. CDR3 amino acids: CASIKGSPPGGLGTEAFF. In DNA, the CDR3 is TGTGCCAGCATCAAGGGGTCCCCGCCGGGGGGGTTAGGAACTGAAGCTTTCTTT.

This chain connects TRBV7-6 to TRBJ1-3; D remains unclear. The V gene lost 5 bases and the J gene lost 4 bases, with 12 bases spanning the gap. The CDR3 has 14 residues. Germline CDR1 reads SGHVS; CDR2 reads FNYEAQ. DNA of the CDR3: TGTGCCAGCAGCCCAACTCTGGCCGGAAACACCATATATTTT. Its protein is CASSPTLAGNTIYF.

The J gene is TRBJ2-7, the V gene TRBV29-1; 10 bases line up with TRBD1. The CDR3 extends over 15 amino acids. J lost 5 bases, V lost 1 base, and 8 bases had no gene match. Looked up from germline, CDR1 is SQVTM and CDR2 is ANQGSEA. The CDR3 nucleotides are TGCAGCGTTGAAGGGAGACAGGGGGCAGAGGACGAGCAGTACTTC. The encoded protein is CSVEGRQGAEDEQYF.

CDR3 sequence: CASSPDREAEAFF. CDR3 bases: TGTGCCAGCAGTCCGGACAGGGAGGCTGAAGCTTTCTTT. The chain has TRBV27 and TRBJ1-1; 8 bases are a match to TRBD1. Germline loops: CDR1 MNHEY, CDR2 SMNVEV (reference sequence). With V trimmed by 5 bases and J by 6 bases, 5 bases remained unmatched. There are 13 residues in the CDR3.

This chain joins TRBV7-2 and TRBJ2-7; 7 nucleotides line up with TRBD2. CDR3 length: 15 amino acids. V shed 2 bases and J 5 bases; nucleotides not matched to a gene: 9. CDR1 and CDR2 (germline): SGHTA, FQGNSA. The CDR3 region has the DNA TGTGCCAGCAGCTTAAGCGGGCGGGAGTTAAACGAGCAGTACTTC. Its protein is CASSLSGRELNEQYF.

The chain combines TRBV4-2 with TRBJ1-5, with 7 bases identical to TRBD1. Germline loops: CDR1 LGHNA, CDR2 YNFKEQ. The CDR3 length is 16 residues. The trim removed 1 base at V and 9 bases at J, leaving 12 bases unmatched. CDR3 region: CASSQGLGGPPSPQHF. The CDR3 coding sequence is TGTGCCAGCAGCCAAGGGCTAGGGGGCCCCCCCTCGCCCCAGCATTTT.

V gene TRBV9 combines with J gene TRBJ1-1; a weak D match, TRBD1 (6 bases). The V end lost 4 bases, the J end lost 7 bases, and 14 bases lay between the germline ends. The CDR3 totals 13 residues. Germline V gene lookup returns CDR1 SGDLS and CDR2 YYNGEE. The CDR3, as DNA: TGTGCCAGCAGCAGACGGGACACGGTTGAAGCTTTCTTT. Translation gives CASSRRDTVEAFF.

The chain has TRBV27 and TRBJ1-2, with a possible D match to TRBD1 (6 bases). Germline values: CDR1 MNHEY, CDR2 SMNVEV (reference sequence). Trimming removed 0 bases from V and 7 bases from J, with 15 bases in between. The length of the CDR3 is 15 residues. For the CDR3, the DNA is TGTGCCAGCAGTTTATCCCCCGCAGGGGTCGGTGGCTACACCTTC. Its translation: CASSLSPAGVGGYTF.

The CDR3 DNA reads TGTGCCACCAGCAGAGCACTAGCGGGAGGAGAGCAGTTCTTC. It translates to CATSRALAGGEQFF. The chain employs TRBV15 and TRBJ2-1; 12 nucleotides agree with TRBD2. V gave up 1 base and J gave up 10 bases; unmatched junction bases: 2. Germline V CDR1 and CDR2: LNHNV, YYDKDF (reference sequence). This CDR3 is 14 amino acids long. The variable domain in full, completed from reference TRBV15 and TRBJ2-1, reads DAMVIQNPRYQVTQFGKPVTLSCSQTLNHNVMYWYQQKSSQAPKLLFHYYDKDFNNEADTPDNFQSRRPNTSFCFLDIRSPGLGDTAMYLCATSRALAGGEQFFGPGTRLTVL.

The DNA for the CDR3 is TGTGCCAGCGCCCTAGGTGGGGGCGCCTATGGCTACACCTTC. Translated: CASALGGGAYGYTF. The chain employs TRBV11-2 and TRBJ1-2; weak D call: TRBD1 (6 bases). The V gene's germline CDR1 is SGHAT and CDR2 FQNNGV. The CDR3 extends over 14 amino acids. V shed 8 bases and J shed 4 bases, with 17 bases lying between them.

The table lists this clone with a few counts. The chain couples TRBV5-1 to TRBJ1-1, with 11 bases that match TRBD1. The ends lost 3 bases at V and 4 bases at J; junction bases unmatched: 5. Germline V gene data show CDR1 as SGHRS and CDR2 as YFSETQ. The CDR3 loop spans 15 amino acids. CDR3 coding DNA: TGCGCCAGCAGCTCGGGACAGGGGGTGCCCACTGAAGCTTTCTTT. Residues: CASSSGQGVPTEAFF.

The genes are TRBV6-6 and TRBJ1-5, with D perhaps TRBD1 (6 bases). Trimming removed 5 bases from V and 7 bases from J, with 18 bases in between. The CDR3 totals 15 residues. Germline V gene lookup returns CDR1 MNHNY and CDR2 SVGAGI (reference sequence). The CDR3 nucleotides are TGTGCCAGCAGTGGGGGGCGAGAGGGGGTCCAGCCCCAGCATTTT. This translates into CASSGGREGVQPQHF.